This is a list of T cell receptor beta chains from one sample in a study of somatic mutations in cytotoxic T cells in rheumatoid arthritis. Using immunoSEQ multiplex PCR, the repertoire was profiled, and TCRdb retains in-frame clones only, with some absent. The repertoire holds around 20,000 clones, roughly four fifths seen once, with about 15% in the top ten. The sample comprised CD8+ T cells sorted from blood. The receptor set was obtained from an adult with rheumatoid arthritis. CDR3s include the opening cysteine and the closing phenylalanine or tryptophan. Where a row states a size, it is once, few, many or the class of an expanded clone; other rows omit it.

CDR3 | V | size | J
CASSSGLGTDTQYF | TRBV5-1 | once | TRBJ2-3
CASSPQRERGTYEQYF | TRBV6-6 | once | TRBJ2-7
CASSPRYPNEQFF | TRBV4-1 | few | TRBJ2-1
CASTKTGSNQPQHF | TRBV6-1 | NA | TRBJ1-5
CASTPGTGNYGYTF | TRBV5-6 | NA | TRBJ1-2
CASSATEPGVFTGELFF | TRBV7-9 | few | TRBJ2-2
CASSGSGANVLTF | TRBV9 | once | TRBJ2-6
CSARPGTGWGRTDTQYF | TRBV29-1 | NA | TRBJ2-3
CASRTGGEGYTF | TRBV9 | NA | TRBJ1-2
CASSLRGRHSGGELFF | TRBV11-3 | NA | TRBJ2-2
CASSLETGYEQYF | TRBV7-6 | NA | NA
CASSPGTGVWYTF | TRBV7-9 | NA | TRBJ1-2
CASSVGGNENEQFF | TRBV9 | NA | TRBJ2-1
CASPGLGGYTF | TRBV5-4 | NA | TRBJ1-2
CASSLGATGELFF | TRBV13 | NA | TRBJ2-2
CASTRWQGKETQYF | TRBV6-5 | NA | TRBJ2-5
CASIQTQYF | TRBV10-1 | NA | TRBJ2-7
CASRERGNTEAFF | TRBV7-3 | few | TRBJ1-1
CASTPDGAFF | TRBV21-1 | NA | TRBJ1-1
CASSQAGGNTIYF | TRBV4-2 | NA | TRBJ1-3
CASSLDVRGNYEQYF | TRBV5-5 | NA | TRBJ2-7
CASSLTVNQPQHF | TRBV6-1 | NA | TRBJ1-5
CASSIGGISNQPQHF | TRBV19 | NA | TRBJ1-5
CASSEESSGGAPNEQFF | TRBV6-1 | NA | TRBJ2-1
CASSFSGDTQYF | TRBV7-9 | NA | TRBJ2-3
CASSLGTGHGDYNEQFF | TRBV7-2 | once | TRBJ2-1
CASSRTSGRYNEQFF | TRBV5-4 | once | TRBJ2-1
CASSLATQGKETQYF | TRBV5-1 | NA | TRBJ2-5
CASSLKGSSSGNTIYF | TRBV7-6 | once | TRBJ1-3
CASSPGTTDTQYF | TRBV5-6 | once | TRBJ2-3
CASSPLTVWTSGSTDTQYF | TRBV5-8 | NA | TRBJ2-3
CASSWTSGRSGELFF | TRBV7-3 | few | TRBJ2-2
CASSAGTRRIF | TRBV9 | few | TRBJ1-1
CASNPGLGQVINTGELFF | TRBV11-3 | NA | TRBJ2-2
CASSAGTGGYTF | TRBV27 | once | TRBJ1-2
CASSLYVVSSGANVLTF | TRBV7-8 | NA | TRBJ2-6
CASSLGGRTAEQFF | TRBV7-3 | NA | TRBJ2-1
CASSFWGTVNEKLFF | TRBV28 | NA | TRBJ1-4
CASSDGLAGGFGETQYF | TRBV6-1 | medium-sized | TRBJ2-5
CASIPSLRADYGYTF | TRBV4-3 | NA | TRBJ1-2
CASSRRPGLGETGELFF | TRBV7-2 | NA | TRBJ2-2